This T cell receptor (beta chain) was captured by sequencing in a study of blood T cell repertoires in COVID-19. Background on the study: The United States, Italy and Spain supplied acute and convalescent COVID-19 samples. T cells, B-cell-depleted T cells, or PBMCs supplied cDNA or gDNA.

The ends lost 4 bases at V and 8 bases at J; junction bases unmatched: 5. From germline, CDR1 is SEHNR and CDR2 FQNEAQ (reference sequence). The CDR3 is made up of 15 amino acids. In the source study's methods: Quantification of nucleated cells was approximated via reference gene primer amplification. Repertoires were generated with immunoSEQ multiplex PCR, while TCRdb's copy carries only in-frame clones and drops some. V and J calls and clone size are those listed in that table; D and trimming were worked out from the DNA. Among tens of thousands of clones listed, nearly 90% were seen once. This clone was picked up one time.

The chain has TRBV7-9 and TRBJ2-1; TRBD2 aligns across 13 bases. The TCR sequence derives from a man in his sixties with acute or convalescent COVID-19. Sequencing was performed on peripheral blood. DNA of the CDR3: TGTGCCAGCAGCTACGGGACTAGCGGGGACTATGAGCAGTTCTTC. Translated: CASSYGTSGDYEQFF.